This T cell receptor (beta chain) was sequenced during a study of T cells in Graves' hyperthyroidism and ophthalmopathy. Trimming cost V 5 bases and J 0 bases; bases outside gene matches: 4. The CDR3 extends over 15 amino acids. CDR1 is SGHTA, CDR2 FQGNSA, per germline. Template material for amplifying TCR beta CDR3 regions consisted of RNA transcripts. TCR CDR3 underwent first-round RT-PCR with the HTBI primer set. TCRdb used MiXCR to reprocess the multiplex PCR reads, holding one entry per CDR3 protein. The profile covers a few hundred thousand distinct CDR3 sequences, with about half appearing a single time and roughly 7.7% taken by the ten largest. This clonotype was picked up a small number of times.

The rearrangement uses TRBV7-2 and TRBJ2-3; 8 bases agree with TRBD2. What was sequenced was peripheral blood or thyroid tissue (not recorded which). The TCR sequence derives from a woman in her late teens or twenties with Graves' hyperthyroidism. CDR3 residues: CASSLRGGSTDTQYF. For the CDR3, the DNA is TGTGCCAGCAGCCTTCGGGGGGGAAGCACAGATACGCAGTATTTT. Variable domain in full (rest from reference TRBV7-2 and TRBJ2-3): GAGVSQSPSNKVTEKGKDVELRCDPISGHTALYWYRQSLGQGLEFLIYFQGNSAPDKSGLPSDRFSAERTGGSVSTLTIQRTQQEDSAVYLCASSLRGGSTDTQYFGPGTRLTVL.